The next 9 T cell receptor beta chains were all read from a single sample in a study of sequential checkpoint blockade in melanoma. TCRdb's table, derived via immunoSEQ multiplex PCR, lists solely in-frame clones and lacks some. This sample has about 4,800 clones, with about 78% found just once. The treatment was: randomized to nivolumab then ipilimumab (arm A) or the reverse (arm B). The sample in question was CD8+ T cells sorted from blood (inferred from file names), obtained from a patient given nivolumab and ipilimumab in sequence. The origin of the receptors is a human donor with melanoma.

The DNA of the CDR3 is TGTGCCAGTAGTATTAGCGGGGGGGCCGGGGAGCTGTTTTTT. Residues: CASSISGGAGELFF. V usage is TRBV19 and J usage is TRBJ2-2, with 11 nucleotides matching TRBD2. CDR3 length: 14 amino acids. V lost 3 bases, J lost 6 bases, and 0 bases stayed unmatched. Looked up from germline, CDR1 is LNHDA and CDR2 is SQIVND (reference sequence).

The V gene is TRBV6-5, the J gene TRBJ2-7, with 7 nucleotides matching TRBD1. Germline V lookup: CDR1 MNHEY, CDR2 SVGAGI. This CDR3 spans 14 amino acids. Trimming at V came to 5 bases and at J to 6 bases, leaving 10 bases not matched to a gene. The CDR3 spells CASSPPRDSAEQYF. Written as DNA, the CDR3 is TGTGCCAGCAGTCCACCCCGGGACAGTGCCGAGCAGTACTTC.

This clone was counted a single time. The CDR3 bases are TGTGCCAGCAGTTTAGGGTCGAACTACGAGCAGTACTTC. Its protein product is CASSLGSNYEQYF. This chain links TRBV27 with TRBJ2-5; D is unclear. With the DNA end fitting TRBJ2-7 better, the J assignment may be wrong. The CDR3 runs to 13 residues. From germline, CDR1 is MNHEY and CDR2 SMNVEV (reference sequence).

The chain links TRBV11-1 to TRBJ1-2; TRBD1 matches at 8 bases. V was pared by 3 bases and J by 0 bases, with 6 bases of the junction left unmatched. Germline V lookup: CDR1 SGHAT, CDR2 FQDESV (reference sequence). The CDR3 runs 16 residues. The CDR3 DNA reads as TGTGCCAGCAGCTTGGCAGGGGGCTATCCTAACTATGGCTACACCTTC. Amino acids: CASSLAGGYPNYGYTF.

J is TRBJ2-1 and V is TRBV27; 7 bases match TRBD2. The CDR3 length is 12 residues. From germline, CDR1 is MNHEY and CDR2 SMNVEV (reference sequence). The trim removed 6 bases at V and 7 bases at J, leaving 3 bases unmatched. CDR3 in DNA: TGTGCCAGCAGAACACTAGCGAATGAGCAGTTCTTC. Translation: CASRTLANEQFF.

In this sample, this clone turned up a few times. This chain uses TRBV4-3 with TRBJ2-2; TRBD2 is a possible D gene (6 bases). V lost 6 bases and J lost 0, with 11 bases in between. The CDR3 is 15 residues long. Germline CDR1 is LGHNA and CDR2 is YSLEER. This CDR3 is CASSREFPNTGELFF. Here the CDR3 DNA reads TGCGCCAGCAGTCGGGAGTTCCCGAACACCGGGGAGCTGTTTTTT.

The genes are TRBV19 and TRBJ2-2, with 9 bases aligning to TRBD1. The CDR3 consists of 15 residues. V dropped 6 bases and J dropped 4; count of bases not matched to a gene: 6. From germline, CDR1 is LNHDA and CDR2 SQIVND (reference sequence). CDR3 sequence (DNA): TGTGCCAGTAGGGCCGGGACAGGGATCACCGGGGAGCTGTTTTTT. Encoded protein: CASRAGTGITGELFF.

This clone came up a few times. The rearrangement links TRBV27 to TRBJ1-2, with 7 bases that match TRBD1. Germline trimming cut 4 bases from V and 6 bases from J; bases unmatched to any gene: 2. Germline assignment: CDR1 MNHEY and CDR2 SMNVEV (reference sequence). This CDR3 has 12 amino acids. The CDR3 sequence is CASSSGGDGYTF. The CDR3 nucleotides read TGTGCCAGCAGTTCAGGGGGAGATGGCTACACCTTC.

The chain is built from TRBV19 and TRBJ2-1; tentative D call: TRBD2 (6 bases). The length of the CDR3 is 15 residues. The V end was cut by 3 bases, the J end by 4 bases, with 13 bases between. CDR1 is LNHDA and CDR2 is SQIVND in the germline V gene (reference sequence). CDR3 sequence reads: CASSMWGDVYNEQFF. CDR3 coding DNA: TGTGCCAGTAGTATGTGGGGGGACGTTTACAATGAGCAGTTCTTC.